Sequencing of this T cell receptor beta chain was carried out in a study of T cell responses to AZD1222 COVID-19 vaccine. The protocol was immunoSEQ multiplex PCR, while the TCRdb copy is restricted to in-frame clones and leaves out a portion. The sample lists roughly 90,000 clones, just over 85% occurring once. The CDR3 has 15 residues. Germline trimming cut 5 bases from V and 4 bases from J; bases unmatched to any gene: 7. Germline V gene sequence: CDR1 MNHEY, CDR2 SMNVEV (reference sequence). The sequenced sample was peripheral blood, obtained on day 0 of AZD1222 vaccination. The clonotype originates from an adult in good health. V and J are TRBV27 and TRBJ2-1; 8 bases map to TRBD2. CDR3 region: CASSLVAGSYNEQFF. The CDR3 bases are TGTGCCAGCAGTCTGGTAGCGGGGTCTTACAATGAGCAGTTCTTC.